These 25 T cell receptor beta chains came from one sample sequenced in a study of blood T cell repertoires in COVID-19. The assay was immunoSEQ multiplex PCR, and TCRdb's table has in-frame clones only and misses some. The sample shows just under 350,000 clones, more than 70% of them seen only once. Material for sequencing was peripheral blood. The source is a woman aged 70-85 years with COVID-19, enrolled during active disease.

The chain carries TRBV11-2 and TRBJ2-7; D perhaps matches TRBD1 (6 bases). Germline V gives CDR1 SGHAT, CDR2 FQNNGV. The ends were cut back, 5 bases at V and 4 bases at J, with 15 bases in the middle. This CDR3 region has 14 residues. CDR3 in DNA: TGTGCCAGCAGCATGGAGCCAGGGGTGTACGAGCAGTACTTC. Translated, it gives CASSMEPGVYEQYF.

The chain has TRBV18 and TRBJ1-2, with 8 bases fitting TRBD1. V trimming: 2 bases; J trimming: 6 bases; junction bases outside the gene matches: 5. Germline CDR1 KGHSH, CDR2 LQKENI. The CDR3 totals 14 residues. The CDR3 region has the DNA TGTGCCAGCTCACCATTTGGACAGGGTGATGGCTACACCTTC. Translation gives CASSPFGQGDGYTF.

The CDR3 is CASSRGLEVTDTQYF. The CDR3 bases are TGTGCCAGCAGCCGCGGACTAGAAGTTACAGATACGCAGTATTTT. The rearrangement links TRBV3-1 (or the pseudogene TRBV3-2) to TRBJ2-3; TRBD2 aligns across 7 bases. The trim removed 4 bases at V and 3 bases at J, leaving 7 bases unmatched. CDR3 size: 15 residues. Germline assignment: CDR1 LGHDT and CDR2 YNNKEL (reference sequence).

The chain couples TRBV2 to TRBJ2-2, with 11 positions matching TRBD2. Germline loops: CDR1 SNHLY, CDR2 FYNNEI. V lost 2 bases and J lost 7; bases outside the gene matches: 6. This CDR3 is 16 amino acids long. Here the CDR3 DNA reads TGTGCCAGCAGTGAATGGGGACTAGCGGCTTTCGGGGAGCTGTTTTTT. It is translated as CASSEWGLAAFGELFF.

This clone was counted once. The chain employs TRBV5-6 and TRBJ2-3; 15 nucleotides align to TRBD2. Germline trimming cut 4 bases from V and 8 bases from J; bases unmatched to any gene: 8. This CDR3 comprises 16 residues. Looked up from germline, CDR1 is SGHDT and CDR2 is YYEEEE. CDR3: CASSTRTSGGAGTQYF. In DNA, the CDR3 is TGTGCCAGCAGCACGCGGACTAGCGGGGGGGCCGGTACGCAGTATTTT.

The V and J genes are TRBV7-8 and TRBJ2-7; D possibly corresponds to TRBD1 (7 bases). V gave up 8 bases and J gave up 5 bases, with 19 bases separating them. Looked up from germline, CDR1 is SGHVS and CDR2 is FQNEAQ. The CDR3 covers 14 residues. CDR3 region: CASSRGTEEDEQYF. The CDR3 bases are TGTGCCAGCTCCCGCGGGACAGAGGAGGACGAGCAGTACTTC. The whole variable domain, filled in from reference TRBV7-8 and TRBJ2-7, reads GAGVSQSPRYKVAKRGQDVALRCDPISGHVSLFWYQQALGQGPEFLTYFQNEAQLDKSGLPSDRFFAERPEGSVSTLKIQRTQQEDSAVYLCASSRGTEEDEQYFGPGTRLTVT.

This chain links TRBV7-2 with TRBJ2-1; D unresolved. The V end was cut by 2 bases, the J end by 6 bases, with 11 bases between. Looked up from germline, CDR1 is SGHTA and CDR2 is FQGNSA. The CDR3 is 14 amino acids. CDR3 in amino acids: CASSLTRSVNEQFF. CDR3 nucleotide sequence: TGTGCCAGCAGCTTAACCCGGTCCGTCAATGAGCAGTTCTTC.

This chain joins TRBV5-1 and TRBJ2-2, with TRBD1 matching over 10 bases. The CDR3 consists of 16 residues. Per germline, CDR1 SGHRS and CDR2 YFSETQ. The V segment lost 4 bases and the J segment 1 base; nucleotides outside the gene matches: 4. In DNA form, the CDR3 reads TGCGCCAGCAGCCAGGGACAGGGGCAGAACACCGGGGAGCTGTTTTTT. This translates into CASSQGQGQNTGELFF.

The chain couples TRBV10-3 to TRBJ2-7, with 10 bases identical to TRBD2. The CDR3 consists of 15 residues. V gave up 3 bases and J gave up 1 base; unmatched junction bases: 3. CDR1 and CDR2 (germline): ENHRY, SYGVKD. The CDR3 reads CAISDNSGGSYEQYF. Written as DNA, the CDR3 is TGTGCCATCAGTGATAATAGCGGGGGGTCCTACGAGCAGTACTTC.

CDR3 DNA sequence: TGTGCCAGCAGCCGGATTGGACTAGCGGGTCCCATGCCCCTCCAAGAGACCCAGTACTTC. It specifies CASSRIGLAGPMPLQETQYF. The rearrangement joins TRBV6-6 to TRBJ2-5; TRBD2 aligns across 11 bases. With 6 bases clipped from V and 1 base from J, the junction kept 19 bases outside the gene matches. CDR3 length: 20 amino acids. In germline, CDR1 is MNHNY, CDR2 SVGAGI (reference sequence).

The genes are TRBV5-1 and TRBJ1-6; D might be TRBD1 (5 bases). Trimming cost V 6 bases and J 5 bases, with 12 bases left between them. CDR1 is SGHRS, CDR2 YFSETQ, per germline. The CDR3 runs 14 residues. The CDR3 spells CASTFGGDNSPLHF. In DNA, the CDR3 is TGCGCCAGCACCTTCGGAGGGGATAATTCACCCCTCCACTTT. Using reference TRBV5-1 and TRBJ1-6 for the parts outside the CDR3, the full variable domain is KAGVTQTPRYLIKTRGQQVTLSCSPISGHRSVSWYQQTPGQGLQFLFEYFSETQRNKGNFPGRFSGRQFSNSRSEMNVSTLELGDSALYLCASTFGGDNSPLHFGNGTRLTVT.

The genes are TRBV7-9 and TRBJ2-5; 7 nucleotides agree with TRBD1. Looked up from germline, CDR1 is SEHNR and CDR2 is FQNEAQ (reference sequence). The V segment lost 1 base and the J segment 5 bases; nucleotides outside the gene matches: 10. The CDR3 has 16 residues. The CDR3 coding sequence is TGTGCCAGCAGCTTAGGCTCGAGGGGGCGCGAGGAGACCCAGTACTTC. It specifies CASSLGSRGREETQYF.

This clone has only a few counts. The gene calls are TRBV4-2 and TRBJ2-7; 7 bases align to TRBD2. Germline CDR1 reads LGHNA; CDR2 reads YNFKEQ. V was clipped by 0 bases and J by 5 bases; unmatched bases: 7. The CDR3 is made up of 15 amino acids. This chain's CDR3 is CASSQDPRGVDEQYF. DNA of the CDR3: TGTGCCAGCAGCCAAGATCCCCGGGGGGTGGACGAGCAGTACTTC.

The J gene is TRBJ1-1, the V gene TRBV3-1 (or the pseudogene TRBV3-2); 12 bases match TRBD1. The CDR3 runs 15 residues. V gave up 4 bases and J gave up 5 bases; unmatched junction bases: 5. Germline loops: CDR1 LGHDT, CDR2 YNNKEL (reference sequence). This CDR3 reads CASSRGTGGRTEAFF. The DNA of the CDR3 is TGTGCCAGCAGCCGAGGGACAGGGGGCCGAACTGAAGCTTTCTTT.

This rearrangement joins TRBV7-2 to TRBJ2-5; D is possibly TRBD2 (6 bases). V was clipped by 5 bases and J by 7 bases, with 17 bases between them. The CDR3 length is 14 residues. Germline lookup yields CDR1 SGHTA and CDR2 FQGNSA. CDR3 loop: CASSQPSRRGTQYF. The CDR3 DNA sequence: TGTGCCAGCAGCCAACCCTCTAGGAGGGGGACCCAGTACTTC. The variable domain in full, with the rest retrieved from reference TRBV7-2 and TRBJ2-5, is GAGVSQSPSNKVTEKGKDVELRCDPISGHTALYWYRQSLGQGLEFLIYFQGNSAPDKSGLPSDRFSAERTGGSVSTLTIQRTQQEDSAVYLCASSQPSRRGTQYFGPGTRLLVL.

This clone was found once. The V and J genes are TRBV9 and TRBJ2-2; D ambiguous. V lost 7 bases to trimming and J lost 0 bases, with 16 bases between them. Germline V gene data show CDR1 as SGDLS and CDR2 as YYNGEE. The CDR3 covers 16 residues. The CDR3 loop reads CASAVVTAANTGELFF. The CDR3 DNA follows: TGTGCCAGCGCCGTAGTGACTGCGGCGAACACCGGGGAGCTGTTTTTT.

The rearrangement uses TRBV9 and TRBJ2-1; the match to TRBD2 covers 14 bases. V gave up 0 bases and J gave up 6 bases; unmatched junction bases: 2. Germline loops: CDR1 SGDLS, CDR2 YYNGEE. CDR3 length: 16 amino acids. DNA of the CDR3: TGTGCCAGCAGCGTAGGGACTAGCGGGGGGTTCAATGAGCAGTTCTTC. Residues: CASSVGTSGGFNEQFF. Full variable domain (outside the CDR3, taken from reference TRBV9 and TRBJ2-1): DSGVTQTPKHLITATGQRVTLRCSPRSGDLSVYWYQQSLDQGLQFLIQYYNGEERAKGNILERFSAQQFPDLHSELNLSSLELGDSALYFCASSVGTSGGFNEQFFGPGTRLTVL.

The CDR3 region has the DNA TGTGCCAGCAGCTTGGTTCGGCCCGGGGGGGGCGAGACCCAGTACTTC. This sequence encodes CASSLVRPGGGETQYF. The chain uses TRBV5-6 and TRBJ2-5, with TRBD2 identical over 8 bases. Germline V gives CDR1 SGHDT, CDR2 YYEEEE. CDR3 length: 16 amino acids. The V gene end was trimmed by 0 bases and the J gene end by 5 bases; junction bases not matched to a gene: 9.

The V and J genes are TRBV27 and TRBJ2-7, with 9 bases matching TRBD1. V lost 6 bases, J lost 6 bases, and 12 bases stayed unmatched. The CDR3 length is 15 residues. CDR1 is MNHEY and CDR2 is SMNVEV in the germline V gene (reference sequence). CDR3 region: CASSVFGTGRFEQYF. The CDR3 bases are TGTGCCAGCAGCGTGTTTGGGACAGGGAGATTCGAGCAGTACTTC.

Comment on this clone: Other DNA sequences in this sample translate to the same CDR3. This rearrangement joins TRBV29-1 to TRBJ2-5; TRBD1 aligns across 8 bases. The V segment lost 4 bases and the J segment 4 bases; nucleotides outside the gene matches: 2. There are 12 residues in the CDR3. CDR1 is SQVTM, CDR2 ANQGSEA, per germline. CDR3 amino acids: CSVAGGGETQYF. Written as DNA, the CDR3 is TGCAGCGTTGCAGGGGGCGGAGAGACCCAGTACTTC. Drawing the rest from reference TRBV29-1 and TRBJ2-5, the complete variable domain is SAVISQKPSRDICQRGTSLTIQCQVDSQVTMMFWYRQQPGQSLTLIATANQGSEATYESGFVIDKFPISRPNLTFSTLTVSNMSPEDSSIYLCSVAGGGETQYFGPGTRLLVL.

The chain recombines TRBV7-9 with TRBJ2-7; TRBD2 matches 11 bases. CDR3 size: 15 residues. Germline V gene lookup returns CDR1 SEHNR and CDR2 FQNEAQ (reference sequence). The V segment lost 5 bases and the J segment 6 bases; nucleotides outside the gene matches: 9. CDR3 sequence (DNA): TGTGCCAGCAGCCCAGTAGCGGGGGGGCTGGGCGAGCAGTACTTC. Translated: CASSPVAGGLGEQYF. Together with reference TRBV7-9 and TRBJ2-7, the CDR3 gives the full variable domain: DTGVSQNPRHKITKRGQNVTFRCDPISEHNRLYWYRQTLGQGPEFLTYFQNEAQLEKSRLLSDRFSAERPKGSFSTLEIQRTEQGDSAMYLCASSPVAGGLGEQYFGPGTRLTVT.

Remarks on this clone: Germline and junction disagree at one end, which may indicate a read error. The rearrangement uses TRBV2 and TRBJ1-6, with 7 bases matching TRBD1. CDR3 length equals 16 residues. Germline CDR1 reads SNHLY; CDR2 reads FYNNEI. CDR3 sequence reads: CASSEGTASYNSPLHF. CDR3 in DNA: TGTGCCAGCAGCGAAGGGACAGCCAGCTATAATTCACCCCTCCACTTT.

The chain combines TRBV3-1 (or the pseudogene TRBV3-2) with TRBJ1-1; 8 nucleotides match TRBD1. The CDR3 consists of 14 residues. Per germline, CDR1 LGHDT and CDR2 YNNKEL (reference sequence). The ends lost 3 bases at V and 3 bases at J; junction bases unmatched: 3. The CDR3 sequence: CASSQRQGYTEAFF. The DNA of the CDR3 is TGTGCCAGCAGCCAGCGACAGGGGTACACTGAAGCTTTCTTT.

This sequence joins TRBV5-1 and TRBJ2-3; 10 positions agree with TRBD2. J gave up 1 base and V 4 bases, and 3 bases lay outside the gene matches. The CDR3 runs to 15 residues. Germline V gene sequence: CDR1 SGHRS, CDR2 YFSETQ. CDR3 sequence reads: CASSAGTSGTDTQYF. The CDR3 bases are TGCGCCAGCAGCGCCGGGACTAGCGGCACAGATACGCAGTATTTT.

DNA for the CDR3: TGTGCCAGCAGTGAAGTGGACAGTTGGAATCAGCCCCAGCATTTT. As protein: CASSEVDSWNQPQHF. V gene TRBV6-1 combines with J gene TRBJ1-5, with a weak D call TRBD1 (6 bases). This CDR3 has 15 residues. Between the trimmed V and J ends, which lost 1 base and 4 bases, there was a span of 11 bases. CDR1 is MNHNS, CDR2 SASEGT, per germline.